This TCR beta chain was profiled in a study of CD8+ T cells in alopecia areata. Study context: Each day, treated patients took oral tofacitinib twice, at 5 to 10 mg per dose. Patients in the study were on tofacitinib for 6 to 18 months, then off it for 6 months.

RNA extraction and reverse transcription yielded cDNA as sequencing template. Produced via immunoSEQ multiplex PCR; TCRdb's table is partial and in-frame only. In the table there are 130,000 to 150,000 clones, 87% of which are singletons. Germline V gene data show CDR1 as SQVTM and CDR2 as ANQGSEA. The CDR3 runs to 16 residues. V dropped 0 bases and J dropped 3; count of bases not matched to a gene: 6. Punch biopsies of lesional scalp, plus peripheral blood, were taken from alopecia areata patients. This sample comprised CD8+ T cells sorted from blood, obtained at week 0. This TCR came from a human donor with alopecia areata. The V gene is TRBV29-1, the J gene TRBJ2-2; 8 bases are a match to TRBD2. CDR3 in DNA: TGCAGCGTTGAAGATGCGGGGGGATCAGACACCGGGGAGCTGTTTTTT. Protein product: CSVEDAGGSDTGELFF.